These T cell receptor beta chains were read from a single sample in a study of T cell repertoires in cytomegalovirus infection. No antigen has been identified for these receptors. One entry per CDR3 protein, called by TCRdb with MiXCR from the reads. The sample yields about 110,000 distinct CDR3 sequences, around a tenth seen once. The sequencing sample was made of PBMCs, sequenced either directly or after in vitro stimulation (not recorded which). These receptors were obtained from a human donor in good health (CMV status not recorded). Some clones in this sample may be carry-over from other donors' samples. Both conserved end residues are part of each CDR3. A clone size is listed for some rows: how often the clone was seen (once, few, many), or a class if it is expanded.

>TRBV28|many|TRBJ1-1
CASSTPWRNGMNTEAFF
>TRBV12-3/TRBV12-4|few|TRBJ1-5
CASSQRDGGRSQHF
>TRBV4-1|many|TRBJ1-5
CASSQGKGAMGNQPQHF
>TRBV6-1|many|TRBJ2-3
CASSYNLATTDTQYF
>TRBV7-2|many|TRBJ2-5
CASSLGESETQYF
>TRBV7-2|many|TRBJ2-5
CASSLSSGETQYF
>TRBV7-9|-|TRBJ2-7
CASSPRDSVPYEQYF
>TRBV6-1|-|TRBJ2-1
CASISGQAVLLGNEQFF
>TRBV10-3|few|TRBJ2-5
CAISGLAGDGETQYF
>TRBV7-9|many|TRBJ1-1
CASSFGGAVNTEAFF
>TRBV20-1|-|TRBJ2-3
CSATGLSTDTQYF
>TRBV5-4|many|TRBJ2-3
CASSLGGRLTDTQYF
>TRBV12-3/TRBV12-4|-|TRBJ1-1
CASRADTEAFF
>TRBV11-2|many|TRBJ2-1
CASSPGTTYEQFF
>TRBV28|-|TRBJ2-3
CASSASGRTQYF
>TRBV6-2/TRBV6-3|many|TRBJ2-7
CASNLSGAYEQYF
>TRBV6-6|many|TRBJ1-4
CASSYVGFEKLFF
>TRBV10-3|-|TRBJ1-4
CAISAQGSEEKLFF
>TRBV12-5|many|TRBJ2-1
CASGPTSGHLYNEQFF